The 28 T cell receptor beta chains listed next were all sequenced from one sample in a study of post-analysis software for immune sequencing data. The TCR beta cDNA libraries carried unique molecular identifiers. TCRdb used MiXCR to reprocess the PCR reads, holding one entry per CDR3 protein. The table records roughly 700,000 distinct CDR3 sequences, about 32% of them present only once. Antigens of these TCRs are unknown. General study results and limits: In patients, about 5 TRBV segments were more frequent than in controls, with TRBV5-6, TRBV5-1 and TRBV20-1 among them.

Sample: blood. These receptors originate from a girl between 5 and 17 years old with multiple sclerosis.

The genes are TRBV5-1 and TRBJ2-1; perhaps D is TRBD1 or TRBD2 (5 bases each). Germline lookup yields CDR1 SGHRS and CDR2 YFSETQ. V lost 4 bases to trimming and J lost 5 bases, with 16 bases between them. CDR3 length equals 15 residues. DNA for the CDR3: TGCGCCAGCAGCAACACCCGGGGCAGAAACAATGAGCAGTTCTTC. This gives the protein CASSNTRGRNNEQFF.

This clonotype was observed at least ten times. CDR3: CSVNRLAGQETQYF. For the CDR3, the DNA is TGCAGTGTAAACCGACTAGCGGGACAAGAGACCCAGTACTTC. The gene calls are TRBV20-1 and TRBJ2-5; TRBD2 agrees at 11 bases. This CDR3 contains 14 residues. Germline V gives CDR1 DFQATT, CDR2 SNEGSKA (reference sequence). The trim removed 7 bases at V and 2 bases at J, leaving 6 bases unmatched.

The chain couples TRBV6-5 to TRBJ2-3, with 7 bases identical to TRBD2. V lost 7 bases and J lost 1; bases outside the gene matches: 2. The CDR3 length is 13 residues. Germline V gives CDR1 MNHEY, CDR2 SVGAGI. The CDR3 DNA reads as TGTGCCAGCATCGCGGGGGGCACAGATACGCAGTATTTT. Translated: CASIAGGTDTQYF.

V is TRBV5-5 and J is TRBJ2-1, with 12 bases fitting TRBD1. CDR3 length equals 16 residues. Germline CDR1 reads SGHKS; CDR2 reads YYEKEE (reference sequence). V shed 4 bases, J shed 2 bases, and the junction held 4 bases outside the gene matches. CDR3 protein: CASSPGTGGAYNEQFF. DNA of the CDR3: TGTGCCAGCAGCCCAGGGACAGGGGGCGCCTACAATGAGCAGTTCTTC.

This clonotype has only a few counts. The rearrangement uses TRBV4-2 and TRBJ1-1, with D maybe TRBD1 (5 bases). This CDR3 contains 13 residues. The germline V gene encodes CDR1 LGHNA and CDR2 YNFKEQ. Trimming cost V 0 bases and J 5 bases, with 7 bases left between them. The CDR3 is CASSQDRETEAFF. CDR3 coding DNA: TGTGCCAGCAGCCAAGACAGGGAAACTGAAGCTTTCTTT.

This clonotype was seen a handful of times. CDR3 residues: CASSRQLGSPLHF. CDR3 nucleotides: TGTGCCAGCAGTCGCCAGTTGGGTTCACCCCTCCACTTT. This chain connects TRBV25-1 to TRBJ1-6; D gene uncertain. Germline-derived CDR1 and CDR2 are MGHDK and SYGVNS. The CDR3 is 13 amino acids. The V gene lost 5 bases and the J gene lost 9 bases, with 11 bases spanning the gap.

The chain employs TRBV5-1 and TRBJ1-5; perhaps TRBD1 as D (6 bases). Germline values: CDR1 SGHRS, CDR2 YFSETQ. V lost 4 bases and J 4 bases, leaving 15 bases between the germline ends. CDR3 length: 15 amino acids. CDR3 sequence reads: CASSPHGGRNQPQHF. The DNA of the CDR3 is TGCGCCAGCAGCCCCCACGGGGGGCGTAATCAGCCCCAGCATTTT. Combining the CDR3 with reference TRBV5-1 and TRBJ1-5 gives the whole variable domain KAGVTQTPRYLIKTRGQQVTLSCSPISGHRSVSWYQQTPGQGLQFLFEYFSETQRNKGNFPGRFSGRQFSNSRSEMNVSTLELGDSALYLCASSPHGGRNQPQHFGDGTRLSIL.

This rearrangement joins TRBV28 to TRBJ2-6; D is ambiguous. Germline V gene lookup returns CDR1 MDHEN and CDR2 SYDVKM. V was shortened by 4 bases and J by 2 bases, with 6 bases between the two germline ends. CDR3 length: 14 amino acids. The CDR3 DNA sequence: TGTGCCAGCAGTTGGAAACCTGGGGCCAACGTCCTGACTTTC. Encoded protein: CASSWKPGANVLTF.

There are a few counts of this clonotype. The chain has TRBV5-6 and TRBJ2-1; D call uncertain. The CDR3 covers 15 residues. The germline gives CDR1 SGHDT, CDR2 YYEEEE. V shed 4 bases and J shed 2 bases, with 13 bases lying between them. The CDR3 DNA reads as TGTGCCAGCAGCCCCGGATCGGTGGCCTACAATGAGCAGTTCTTC. Its protein is CASSPGSVAYNEQFF.

The gene calls are TRBV7-2 and TRBJ2-3; 7 nucleotides agree with TRBD2. In germline, CDR1 is SGHTA, CDR2 FQGNSA. This CDR3 contains 16 residues. Trimming at V came to 1 base and at J to 1 base, leaving 5 bases not matched to a gene. DNA for the CDR3: TGTGCCAGCAGCTTAGGCCGGCTAGCGGGCACAGATACGCAGTATTTT. This encodes CASSLGRLAGTDTQYF.

The chain uses TRBV6-1 and TRBJ2-1, with D unclear. CDR1 MNHNS and CDR2 SASEGT come from the germline V gene. The CDR3 is made up of 14 amino acids. V lost 3 bases and J 0 bases, leaving 6 bases between the germline ends. The CDR3 spells CASSEYISYNEQFF. The CDR3 nucleotides are TGTGCCAGCAGTGAGTATATCTCCTACAATGAGCAGTTCTTC.

The chain recombines TRBV20-1 with TRBJ2-3; possible D gene TRBD2, 5 bases. Between the trimmed V and J ends, which lost 1 base and 4 bases, there was a span of 15 bases. Germline V gene data show CDR1 as DFQATT and CDR2 as SNEGSKA (reference sequence). This CDR3 has 15 amino acids. The CDR3 coding sequence is TGCAGTGCTAGAGTTGACGGGGTTCTAGCAGATACGCAGTATTTT. As protein: CSARVDGVLADTQYF.

This clonotype was counted between two and nine times. The rearrangement links TRBV10-3 to TRBJ2-5; D tentatively fits TRBD1 or TRBD2 (6 bases each). Trimming left V 6 bases short and J 2 bases short, with 19 bases between. The CDR3 covers 16 residues. The germline V gene has CDR1 ENHRY and CDR2 SYGVKD. CDR3 amino acids: CAISDLVQGGQETQYF. The DNA for the CDR3 is TGTGCCATCAGCGACCTAGTACAGGGAGGTCAAGAGACCCAGTACTTC.

V is TRBV7-8 and J is TRBJ2-7, with 10 bases fitting TRBD2. Germline CDR1 reads SGHVS; CDR2 reads FQNEAQ. The trim removed 7 bases at V and 4 bases at J, leaving 7 bases unmatched. The CDR3 extends over 14 amino acids. CDR3 in amino acids: CASTPSGRRYEQYF. The CDR3 DNA follows: TGTGCCAGCACCCCTAGCGGGAGACGATACGAGCAGTACTTC.

The V call is TRBV4-1, the J call TRBJ1-1, with 9 bases that match TRBD1. V gave up 1 base and J gave up 4 bases; unmatched junction bases: 7. The CDR3 consists of 16 residues. The germline gives CDR1 MGHRA, CDR2 YSYEKL. The CDR3, as DNA: TGCGCCAGCAGCCAAGGGGACAGGGAAATAATCACTGAAGCTTTCTTT. The encoded protein is CASSQGDREIITEAFF.

CDR3 amino acids: CASSRPRDGNSYNSPLHF. The CDR3 DNA reads TGCGCCAGCAGCCGGCCGCGAGACGGAAACTCCTATAATTCACCCCTCCACTTT. The rearrangement links TRBV4-1 to TRBJ1-6, with unresolved D. CDR3 size: 18 residues. The germline CDR1 and CDR2 sequences are MGHRA and YSYEKL. The V and J ends lost 4 bases and 0 bases respectively, with 16 bases between them.

The V and J genes are TRBV4-3 and TRBJ1-4; D remains ambiguous. The CDR3 is 15 amino acids. Deletions cut 5 bases from V and 3 bases from J, with 13 bases between. The germline V gene encodes CDR1 LGHNA and CDR2 YSLEER. CDR3 amino acids: CASSGELVANEKLFF. DNA of the CDR3: TGCGCCAGCAGCGGGGAGTTAGTGGCTAATGAAAAACTGTTTTTT.

J is TRBJ2-7 and V is TRBV29-1; tentative D call: TRBD2 (5 bases). The CDR3 is made up of 12 amino acids. Germline V gives CDR1 SQVTM, CDR2 ANQGSEA. CDR3 sequence reads: CTFRPGGEIQYF. The DNA for the CDR3 is TGCACCTTTCGGCCTGGAGGAGAGATCCAGTACTTC.

This clonotype was counted a few times. This chain connects TRBV20-1 to TRBJ2-5; D remains unclear. This CDR3 region has 13 residues. From germline, CDR1 is DFQATT and CDR2 SNEGSKA (reference sequence). Trimming cost V 3 bases and J 0 bases, with 8 bases left between them. This chain's CDR3 is CSASSRYQETQYF. In nucleotides, the CDR3 is TGCAGTGCTAGCTCTCGGTACCAAGAGACCCAGTACTTC.

This sequence joins TRBV6-6 and TRBJ1-4; no clear D gene. Between the trimmed V and J ends, which lost 8 bases and 0 bases, there was a span of 7 bases. The CDR3 sequence is 13 residues long. Per germline, CDR1 MNHNY and CDR2 SVGAGI (reference sequence). The CDR3 is CASQSPTNEKLFF. CDR3 nucleotides: TGTGCCAGCCAAAGCCCAACTAATGAAAAACTGTTTTTT.

The V and J genes are TRBV7-4 and TRBJ2-5; D remains unclear. The CDR3 spans 17 residues. Germline-derived CDR1 and CDR2 are SGHVT and SQSDAQ. Deletions cut 4 bases from V and 2 bases from J, with 20 bases between. The CDR3 DNA reads as TGTGCCAGCAGCTGGTACCTGAGAGACACCAGACAAGAGACCCAGTACTTC. It translates to CASSWYLRDTRQETQYF.

This clonotype was recorded a few times. J is TRBJ2-7 and V is TRBV29-1, with 7 bases identical to TRBD1. Germline loops: CDR1 SQVTM, CDR2 ANQGSEA. V dropped 5 bases and J dropped 3; count of bases not matched to a gene: 16. There are 16 residues in the CDR3. This CDR3 reads CSVIRDGQESNYEQYF. As DNA, the CDR3 is TGCAGCGTTATCCGAGACGGACAGGAGAGTAACTACGAGCAGTACTTC.

This clonotype was detected once. No conserved phenylalanine or tryptophan is present at the end of the CDR3, so a read error is the likely explanation. This rearrangement joins TRBV5-1 to TRBJ2-5; D tentatively fits TRBD1 or TRBD2 (5 bases each). V dropped 3 bases and J dropped 2 bases, with 11 bases sitting between them. The length of the CDR3 is 14 residues. Germline CDR1 is SGHRS and CDR2 is YFSETQ. The CDR3 loop reads CASSWGLVQETQYV. In nucleotides, the CDR3 is TGCGCCAGCAGCTGGGGGTTGGTTCAAGAGACCCAGTACGTC.

This sequence joins TRBV7-2 and TRBJ2-2, with D possibly matching TRBD2 (6 bases). This CDR3 is 16 amino acids long. The V gene lost 5 bases and the J gene lost 3 bases, with 16 bases spanning the gap. CDR1 and CDR2 from the germline V gene are SGHTA and FQGNSA. CDR3 protein: CASSPEAAGHTGELFF. The CDR3 DNA reads as TGTGCCAGCAGCCCCGAAGCGGCGGGGCACACCGGGGAGCTGTTTTTT.

This clonotype was picked up a small number of times. The chain links TRBV25-1 to TRBJ1-5, with no clear D. V was clipped by 11 bases and J by 1 base, with 15 bases between them. The CDR3 covers 14 residues. Germline CDR1 and CDR2: MGHDK and SYGVNS. CDR3 amino acids: CAVSSRQSNQPQHF. The CDR3 DNA is TGTGCCGTATCGAGTCGGCAGAGCAATCAGCCCCAGCATTTT.

This clonotype was observed many times. The chain recombines TRBV29-1 with TRBJ2-1; D possibly matches TRBD1 or TRBD2 (5 bases each). The CDR3 spans 16 residues. V lost 2 bases and J lost 2, with 16 bases in between. Germline V CDR1 and CDR2: SQVTM, ANQGSEA. CDR3 bases: TGCAGCGTTGAAATTTTGGGACGAATGGCCTACAATGAGCAGTTCTTC. Protein product: CSVEILGRMAYNEQFF.

This clonotype was counted between two and nine times. The genes are TRBV7-2 and TRBJ2-1, with 11 bases identical to TRBD1. The CDR3 is 14 amino acids. Germline V gives CDR1 SGHTA, CDR2 FQGNSA. The V segment lost 5 bases and the J segment 9 bases; nucleotides outside the gene matches: 6. Here the CDR3 DNA reads TGTGCCAGCAGCGAGGACAGGGGGCCGGGTGAGCAGTTCTTC. The encoded protein is CASSEDRGPGEQFF. The whole variable domain, remainder taken from reference TRBV7-2 and TRBJ2-1, is GAGVSQSPSNKVTEKGKDVELRCDPISGHTALYWYRQSLGQGLEFLIYFQGNSAPDKSGLPSDRFSAERTGGSVSTLTIQRTQQEDSAVYLCASSEDRGPGEQFFGPGTRLTVL.

This chain uses TRBV7-9 with TRBJ1-5; D call uncertain. CDR3 length: 12 residues. Trimming took off 3 bases at V and 9 bases at J, with 9 bases between the two ends. From germline, CDR1 is SEHNR and CDR2 FQNEAQ (reference sequence). In DNA form, the CDR3 reads TGTGCCAGCAGCTTTAGTGGTGGGCCCCAGCATTTT. Protein: CASSFSGGPQHF.